The 2 T cell receptor beta chains given below trace back to one sample, sequenced in a study of cytomegalovirus exposure and HLA in healthy donors. The PCR made use of 60 Vbeta and 13 Jbeta primers. Data came from immunoSEQ multiplex PCR; TCRdb stores just in-frame clones and leaves some out. The table lists around 120,000 clones, 74% of them singletons. The material sequenced was PBMCs. These receptors were taken from a woman aged 50 to 60 in good health and CMV-seropositive.

This clone was seen a few times. The chain joins TRBV27 to TRBJ2-7, with D perhaps matching TRBD1 (6 bases). The CDR3 spans 14 residues. Germline lookup yields CDR1 MNHEY and CDR2 SMNVEV (reference sequence). V dropped 7 bases and J dropped 3 bases, with 16 bases sitting between them. CDR3 nucleotides: TGTGCCAGCACGGTCCCGGGACAAATCTACGAGCAGTACTTC. As protein: CASTVPGQIYEQYF.

This chain joins TRBV7-2 and TRBJ1-3; D remains ambiguous. The CDR3 runs to 13 residues. The germline V gene encodes CDR1 SGHTA and CDR2 FQGNSA. With 2 bases removed from V and 4 bases from J, the gap between germline ends came to 6 bases. DNA for the CDR3: TGTGCCAGCAGCTTATGGGAGGGAAACACCATATATTTT. Protein sequence: CASSLWEGNTIYF.